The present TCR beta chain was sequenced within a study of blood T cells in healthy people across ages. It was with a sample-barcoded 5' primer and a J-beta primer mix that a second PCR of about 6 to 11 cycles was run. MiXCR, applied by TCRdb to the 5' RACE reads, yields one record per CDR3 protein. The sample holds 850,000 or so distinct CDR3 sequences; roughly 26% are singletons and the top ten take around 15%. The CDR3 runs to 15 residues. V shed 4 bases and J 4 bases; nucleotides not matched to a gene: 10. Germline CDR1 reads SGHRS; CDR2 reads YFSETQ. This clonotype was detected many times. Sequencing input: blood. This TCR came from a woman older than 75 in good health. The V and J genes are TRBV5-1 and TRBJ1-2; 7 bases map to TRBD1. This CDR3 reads CASSLRHRGSYGYTF. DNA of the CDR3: TGCGCCAGCAGCCTAAGACACAGGGGCAGCTATGGCTACACCTTC.